The sequence of this T cell receptor (beta chain) was determined in a study of shared clonotypes between healthy human individuals. Study conclusions and caveats: With a handful of donors compared, approximately 5.5% of naive CD4 clonotypes were shared.

V was clipped by 3 bases and J by 5 bases, with 6 bases between them. CDR1 and CDR2 from the germline V gene are SGHRS and YFSETQ. CDR3 length equals 12 residues. An approximately 180 ng quantity of DNA, roughly 30,000 T cell genomes, went into the sorted-subset replicate PCRs. The method was immunoSEQ multiplex PCR; TCRdb's version includes in-frame clones alone and lacks a portion of them. Of approximately 350,000 clones in the sample, around 72% were seen once. Of note for this clone: Its antigen is not known.

V is TRBV5-1 and J is TRBJ2-1; D may be TRBD1 (5 bases). The TCR originated in a man aged 30 to 45 in good health. Sequenced sample: memory CD4+ T cells sorted from blood. Noted subset: CD45RA-negative fraction. The CDR3 DNA is TGCGCCAGCAGCTCCAGGGACAATGAGCAGTTCTTC. It codes for CASSSRDNEQFF.